This TCR beta chain was observed in a study of blood T cells in healthy people across ages. Study observations and caveats: No one knew whether donors had CMV, which possibly confounded expanded clonotype changes. Diversity of TCR beta per million T cells declined in a roughly linear way with age. Strong correlation linked observed beta diversity and percent naive T cells. Because sorting was not performed, PBMCs prevented conclusive naive versus antigen-experienced comparison.

A second PCR of 7 to 11 cycles used a sample-barcoded 5' primer and a J-beta primer mix. From the 5' RACE reads, TCRdb called clonotypes with MiXCR, one entry per CDR3 protein. This sample has hundreds of thousands of distinct CDR3 sequences, with nearly 60% found just once. Germline trimming cut 6 bases from V and 1 base from J; bases unmatched to any gene: 2. This CDR3 spans 14 amino acids. Germline lookup yields CDR1 MDHEN and CDR2 SYDVKM. Of note for this clonotype: What it recognizes is unknown.

The sequenced sample was blood. The receptor comes from a man in his thirties or forties in good health. The genes are TRBV28 and TRBJ2-3, with 9 bases aligning to TRBD2. DNA of the CDR3: TGTGCCAGCAGCTGGACTAGCGGCACAGATACGCAGTATTTT. Its protein product is CASSWTSGTDTQYF.